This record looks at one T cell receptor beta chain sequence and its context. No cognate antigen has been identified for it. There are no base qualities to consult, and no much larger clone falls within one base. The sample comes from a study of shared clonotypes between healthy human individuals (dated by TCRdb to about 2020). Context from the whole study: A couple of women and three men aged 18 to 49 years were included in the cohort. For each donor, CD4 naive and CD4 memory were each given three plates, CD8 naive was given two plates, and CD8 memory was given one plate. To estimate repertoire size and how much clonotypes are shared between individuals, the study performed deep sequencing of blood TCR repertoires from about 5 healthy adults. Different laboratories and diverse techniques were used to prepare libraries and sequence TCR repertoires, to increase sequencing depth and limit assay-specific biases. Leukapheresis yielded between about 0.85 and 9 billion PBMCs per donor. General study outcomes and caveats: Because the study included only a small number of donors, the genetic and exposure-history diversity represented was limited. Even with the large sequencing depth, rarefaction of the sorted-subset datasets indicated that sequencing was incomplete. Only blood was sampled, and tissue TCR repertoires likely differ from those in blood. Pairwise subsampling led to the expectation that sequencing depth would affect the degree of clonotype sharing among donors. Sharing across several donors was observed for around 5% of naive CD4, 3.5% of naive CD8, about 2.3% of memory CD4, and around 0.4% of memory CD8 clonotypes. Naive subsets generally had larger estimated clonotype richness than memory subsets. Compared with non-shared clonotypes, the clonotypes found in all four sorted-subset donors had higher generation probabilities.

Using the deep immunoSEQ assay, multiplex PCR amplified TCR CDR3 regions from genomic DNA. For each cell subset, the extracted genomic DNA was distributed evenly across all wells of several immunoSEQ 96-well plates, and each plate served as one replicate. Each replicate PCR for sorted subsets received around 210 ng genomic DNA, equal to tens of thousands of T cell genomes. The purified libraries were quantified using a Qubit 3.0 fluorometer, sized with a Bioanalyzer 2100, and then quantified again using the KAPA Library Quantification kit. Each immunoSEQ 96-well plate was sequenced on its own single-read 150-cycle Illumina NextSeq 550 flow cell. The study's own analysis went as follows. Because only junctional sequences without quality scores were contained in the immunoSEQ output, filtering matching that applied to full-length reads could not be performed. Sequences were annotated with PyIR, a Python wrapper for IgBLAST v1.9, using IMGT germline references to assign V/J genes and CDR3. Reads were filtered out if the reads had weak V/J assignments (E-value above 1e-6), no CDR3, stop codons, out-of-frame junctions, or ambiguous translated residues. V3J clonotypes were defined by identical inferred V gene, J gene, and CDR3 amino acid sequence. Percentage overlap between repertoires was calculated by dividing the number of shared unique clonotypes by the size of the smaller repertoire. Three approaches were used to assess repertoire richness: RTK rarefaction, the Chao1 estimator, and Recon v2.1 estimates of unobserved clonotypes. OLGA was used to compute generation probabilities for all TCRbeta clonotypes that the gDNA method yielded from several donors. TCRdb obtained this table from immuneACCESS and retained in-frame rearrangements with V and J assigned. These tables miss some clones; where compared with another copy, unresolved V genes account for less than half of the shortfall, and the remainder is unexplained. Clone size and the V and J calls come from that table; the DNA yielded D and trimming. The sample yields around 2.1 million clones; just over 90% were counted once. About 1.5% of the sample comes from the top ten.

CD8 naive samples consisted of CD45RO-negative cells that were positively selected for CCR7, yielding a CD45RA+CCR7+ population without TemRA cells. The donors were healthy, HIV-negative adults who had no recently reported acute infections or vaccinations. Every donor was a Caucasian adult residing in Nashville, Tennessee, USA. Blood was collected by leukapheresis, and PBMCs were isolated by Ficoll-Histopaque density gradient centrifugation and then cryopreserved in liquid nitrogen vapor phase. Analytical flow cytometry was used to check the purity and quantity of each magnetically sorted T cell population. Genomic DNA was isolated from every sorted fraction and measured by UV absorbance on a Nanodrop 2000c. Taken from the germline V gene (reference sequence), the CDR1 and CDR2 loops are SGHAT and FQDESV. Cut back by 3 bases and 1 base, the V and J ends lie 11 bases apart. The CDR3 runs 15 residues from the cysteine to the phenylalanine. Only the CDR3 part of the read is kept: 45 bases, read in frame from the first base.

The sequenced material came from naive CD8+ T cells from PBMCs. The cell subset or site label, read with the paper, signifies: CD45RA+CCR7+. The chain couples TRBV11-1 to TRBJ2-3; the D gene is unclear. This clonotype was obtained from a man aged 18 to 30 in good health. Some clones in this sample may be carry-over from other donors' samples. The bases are TGTGCCAGCAGCTTTGCGACCCTCGGCACAGATACGCAGTATTTT. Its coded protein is CASSFATLGTDTQYF.